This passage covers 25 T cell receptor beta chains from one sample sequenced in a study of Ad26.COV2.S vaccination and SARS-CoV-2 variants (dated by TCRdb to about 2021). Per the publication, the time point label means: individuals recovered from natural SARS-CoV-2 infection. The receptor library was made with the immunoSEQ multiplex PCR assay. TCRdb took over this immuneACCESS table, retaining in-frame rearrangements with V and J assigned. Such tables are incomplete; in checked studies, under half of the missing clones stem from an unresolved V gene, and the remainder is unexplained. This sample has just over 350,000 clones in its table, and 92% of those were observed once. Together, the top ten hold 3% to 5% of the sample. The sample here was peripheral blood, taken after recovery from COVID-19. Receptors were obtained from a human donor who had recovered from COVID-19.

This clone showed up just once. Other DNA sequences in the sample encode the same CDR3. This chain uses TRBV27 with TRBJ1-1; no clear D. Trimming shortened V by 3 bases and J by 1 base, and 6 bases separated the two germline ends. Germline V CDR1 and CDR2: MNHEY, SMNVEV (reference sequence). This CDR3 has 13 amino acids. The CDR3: CASSFSGNTEAFF. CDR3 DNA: TGTGCCAGCAGTTTTAGCGGGAACACTGAAGCTTTCTTT.

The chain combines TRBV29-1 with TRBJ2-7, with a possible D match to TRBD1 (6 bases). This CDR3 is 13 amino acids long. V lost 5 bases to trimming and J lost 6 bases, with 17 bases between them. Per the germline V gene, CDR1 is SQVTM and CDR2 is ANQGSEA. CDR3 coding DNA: TGCAGCGTTAGGACAGTCCGGGACGCCGAGCAGTACTTC. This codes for CSVRTVRDAEQYF.

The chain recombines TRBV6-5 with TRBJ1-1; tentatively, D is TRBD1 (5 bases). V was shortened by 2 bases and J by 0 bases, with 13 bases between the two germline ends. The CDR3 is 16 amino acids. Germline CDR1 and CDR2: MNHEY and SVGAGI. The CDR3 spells CASSYARDRLNTEAFF. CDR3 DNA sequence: TGTGCCAGCAGTTACGCCCGGGACCGACTGAACACTGAAGCTTTCTTT.

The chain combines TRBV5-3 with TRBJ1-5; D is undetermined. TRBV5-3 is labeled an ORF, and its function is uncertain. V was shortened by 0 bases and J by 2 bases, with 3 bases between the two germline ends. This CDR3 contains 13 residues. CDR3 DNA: TGTGCCAGAAGCTTGGGTGGCAATCAGCCCCAGCATTTT. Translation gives CARSLGGNQPQHF.

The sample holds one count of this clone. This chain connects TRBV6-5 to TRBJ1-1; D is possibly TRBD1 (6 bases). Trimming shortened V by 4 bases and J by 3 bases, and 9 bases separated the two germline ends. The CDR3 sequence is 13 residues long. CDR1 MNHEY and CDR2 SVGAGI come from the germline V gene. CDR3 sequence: CASSLRTDTEAFF. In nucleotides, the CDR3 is TGTGCCAGCAGTTTAAGGACAGACACTGAAGCTTTCTTT.

The CDR3 DNA is TGTGCCAGTAGTACTAGCGGGGGGGCCGGAAAGACCCAGTACTTC. This codes for CASSTSGGAGKTQYF. The chain joins TRBV19 to TRBJ2-5; 12 bases are a match to TRBD2. The junction had 6 bases not matched to a gene; V was cut back by 4 bases and J by 6 bases. The CDR3 sequence is 15 residues long. From germline, CDR1 is LNHDA and CDR2 SQIVND (reference sequence).

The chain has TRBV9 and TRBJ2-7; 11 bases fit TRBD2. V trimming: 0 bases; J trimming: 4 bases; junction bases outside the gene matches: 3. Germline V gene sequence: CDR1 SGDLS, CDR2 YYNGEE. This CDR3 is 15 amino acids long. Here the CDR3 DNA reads TGTGCCAGCAGCGTAGGACTAGCGGGGTCTTACGAGCAGTACTTC. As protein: CASSVGLAGSYEQYF.

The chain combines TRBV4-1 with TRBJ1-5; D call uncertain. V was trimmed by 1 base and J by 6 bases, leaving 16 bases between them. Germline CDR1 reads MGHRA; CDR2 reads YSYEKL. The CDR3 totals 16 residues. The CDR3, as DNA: TGCGCCAGCAGCCAAGTAAACCTCCTAGGAGGTCAGCCCCAGCATTTT. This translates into CASSQVNLLGGQPQHF.

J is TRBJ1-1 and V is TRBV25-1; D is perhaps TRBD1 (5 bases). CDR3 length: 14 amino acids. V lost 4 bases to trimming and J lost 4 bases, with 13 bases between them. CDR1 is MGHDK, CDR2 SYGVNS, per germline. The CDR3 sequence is CASSVDIRSTEAFF. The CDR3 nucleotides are TGTGCCAGCAGTGTGGACATAAGGAGCACTGAAGCTTTCTTT.

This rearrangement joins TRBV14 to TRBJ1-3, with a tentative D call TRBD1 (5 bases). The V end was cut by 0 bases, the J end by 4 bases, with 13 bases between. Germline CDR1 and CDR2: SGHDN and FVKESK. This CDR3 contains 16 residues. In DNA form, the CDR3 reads TGTGCCAGCAGCCAAGAACTGGCAGGGCAAGGAAACACCATATATTTT. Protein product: CASSQELAGQGNTIYF.

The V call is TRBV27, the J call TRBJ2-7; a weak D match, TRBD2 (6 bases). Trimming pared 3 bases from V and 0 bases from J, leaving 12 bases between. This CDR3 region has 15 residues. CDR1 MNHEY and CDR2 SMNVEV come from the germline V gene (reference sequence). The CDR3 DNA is TGTGCCAGCAGTTTCGCCGGCGGGACCTCCTACGAGCAGTACTTC. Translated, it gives CASSFAGGTSYEQYF.

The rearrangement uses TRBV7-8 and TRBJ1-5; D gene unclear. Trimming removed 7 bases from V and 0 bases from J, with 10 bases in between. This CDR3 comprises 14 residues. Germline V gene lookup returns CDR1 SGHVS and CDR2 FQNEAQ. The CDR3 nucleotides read TGTGCCAGCACATGGGGTTCTAGCAATCAGCCCCAGCATTTT. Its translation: CASTWGSSNQPQHF.

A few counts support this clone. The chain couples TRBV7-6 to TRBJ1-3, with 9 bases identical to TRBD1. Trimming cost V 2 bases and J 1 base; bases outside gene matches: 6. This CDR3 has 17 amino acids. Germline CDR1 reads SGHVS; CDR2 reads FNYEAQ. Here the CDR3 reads CASSLTPGQGSGNTIYF. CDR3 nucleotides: TGTGCCAGCAGCTTAACCCCGGGACAGGGATCTGGAAACACCATATATTTT.

The CDR3 nucleotides read TGTGCCAGCAGCCCCTCTTTGACGGAACAGGGAAAACTGTTTTTT. Translating gives CASSPSLTEQGKLFF. This chain connects TRBV7-3 to TRBJ1-4; a possible D gene is TRBD1 (6 bases). V gave up 5 bases and J gave up 10 bases, with 20 bases separating them. This CDR3 has 15 amino acids. CDR1 and CDR2 (germline): SGHTA, FQGTGA.

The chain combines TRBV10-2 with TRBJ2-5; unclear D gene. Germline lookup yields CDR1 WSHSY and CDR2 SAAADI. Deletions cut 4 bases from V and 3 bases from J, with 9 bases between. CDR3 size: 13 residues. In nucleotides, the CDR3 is TGCGCCAGCAGTGTTGGGCAGAAAGAGACCCAGTACTTC. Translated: CASSVGQKETQYF.

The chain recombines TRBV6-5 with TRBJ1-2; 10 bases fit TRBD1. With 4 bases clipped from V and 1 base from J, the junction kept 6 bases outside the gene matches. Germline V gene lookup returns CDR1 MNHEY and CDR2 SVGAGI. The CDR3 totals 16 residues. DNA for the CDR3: TGTGCCAGCAGTTTACCCCGGACAGGGGGTAACTATGGCTACACCTTC. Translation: CASSLPRTGGNYGYTF.

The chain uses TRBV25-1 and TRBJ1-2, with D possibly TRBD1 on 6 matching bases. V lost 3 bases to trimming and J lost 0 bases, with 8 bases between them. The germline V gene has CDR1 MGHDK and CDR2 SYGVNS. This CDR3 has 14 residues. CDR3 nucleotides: TGTGCCAGCAGTGAGGGGGCCGCTAACTATGGCTACACCTTC. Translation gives CASSEGAANYGYTF.

The CDR3 here is CSAALRHGTGGNYGYTF. As DNA, the CDR3 is TGCAGCGCGGCATTGAGACACGGGACAGGGGGCAACTATGGCTACACCTTC. The chain combines TRBV29-1 with TRBJ1-2, with 12 bases aligning to TRBD1. Looked up from germline, CDR1 is SQVTM and CDR2 is ANQGSEA. This CDR3 region has 17 residues. V shed 7 bases and J 2 bases; nucleotides not matched to a gene: 14.

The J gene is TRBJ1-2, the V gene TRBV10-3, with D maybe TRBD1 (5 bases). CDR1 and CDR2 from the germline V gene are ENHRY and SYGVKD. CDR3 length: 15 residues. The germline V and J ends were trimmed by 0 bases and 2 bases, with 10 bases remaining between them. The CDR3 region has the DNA TGTGCCATCAGTGAGTCGTTAGGGGACAACTATGGCTACACCTTC. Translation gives CAISESLGDNYGYTF.

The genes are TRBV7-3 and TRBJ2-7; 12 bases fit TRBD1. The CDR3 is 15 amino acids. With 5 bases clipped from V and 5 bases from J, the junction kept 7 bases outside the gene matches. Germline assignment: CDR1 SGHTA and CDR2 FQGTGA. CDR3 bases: TGTGCCAGCAGCGAAGTCGGGACAGGGGGCAACGAGCAGTACTTC. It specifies CASSEVGTGGNEQYF.

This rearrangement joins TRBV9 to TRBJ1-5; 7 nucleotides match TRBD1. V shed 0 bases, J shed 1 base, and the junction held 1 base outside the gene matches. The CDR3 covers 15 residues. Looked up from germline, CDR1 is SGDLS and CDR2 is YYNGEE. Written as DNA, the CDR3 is TGTGCCAGCAGCGTAGAAGGGGGCAGCAATCAGCCCCAGCATTTT. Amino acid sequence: CASSVEGGSNQPQHF.

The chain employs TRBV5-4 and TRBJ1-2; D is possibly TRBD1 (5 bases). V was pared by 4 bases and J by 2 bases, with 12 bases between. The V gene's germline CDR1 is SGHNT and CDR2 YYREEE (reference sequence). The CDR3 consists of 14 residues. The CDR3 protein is CASSLPGGNYGYTF. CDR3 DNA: TGTGCCAGCAGCCTCCCGGGGGGGAACTATGGCTACACCTTC.

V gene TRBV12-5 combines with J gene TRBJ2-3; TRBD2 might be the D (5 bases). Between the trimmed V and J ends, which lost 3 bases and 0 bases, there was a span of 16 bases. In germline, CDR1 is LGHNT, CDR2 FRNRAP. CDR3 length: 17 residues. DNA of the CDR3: TGTGCTAGTGGTTTTGGAGGAATTACTCCTAGCACAGATACGCAGTATTTT. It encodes CASGFGGITPSTDTQYF.

The CDR3 loop reads CASSQGSQGRQPQHF. The CDR3 DNA sequence: TGCGCCAGCAGCCAAGGGTCCCAGGGACGTCAGCCCCAGCATTTT. This chain uses TRBV4-1 with TRBJ1-5; a possible D gene is TRBD1 (5 bases). The CDR3 extends over 15 amino acids. Germline assignment: CDR1 MGHRA and CDR2 YSYEKL. V lost 1 base and J lost 6, with 13 bases in between.

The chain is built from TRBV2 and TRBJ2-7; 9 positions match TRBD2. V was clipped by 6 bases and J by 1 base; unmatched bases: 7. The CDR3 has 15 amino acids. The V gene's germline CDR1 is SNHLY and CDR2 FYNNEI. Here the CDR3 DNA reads TGTGCCAGCAGGTTCATAGCGGGGGTTTCCTACGAGCAGTACTTC. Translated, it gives CASRFIAGVSYEQYF.